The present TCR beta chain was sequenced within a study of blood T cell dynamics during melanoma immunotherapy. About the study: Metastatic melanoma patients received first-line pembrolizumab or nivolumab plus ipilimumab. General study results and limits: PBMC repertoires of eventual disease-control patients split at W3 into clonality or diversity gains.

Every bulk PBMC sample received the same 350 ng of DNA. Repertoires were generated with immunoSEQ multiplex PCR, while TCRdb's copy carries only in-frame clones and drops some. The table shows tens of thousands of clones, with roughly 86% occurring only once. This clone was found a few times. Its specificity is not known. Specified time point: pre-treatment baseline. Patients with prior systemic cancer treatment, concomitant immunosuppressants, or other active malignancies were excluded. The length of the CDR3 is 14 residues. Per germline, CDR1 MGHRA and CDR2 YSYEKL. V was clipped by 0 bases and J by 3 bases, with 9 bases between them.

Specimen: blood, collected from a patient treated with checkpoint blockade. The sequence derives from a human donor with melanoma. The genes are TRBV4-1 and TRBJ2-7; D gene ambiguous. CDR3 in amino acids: CASSQDLGYYEQYF. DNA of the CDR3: TGCGCCAGCAGCCAAGATCTAGGGTACTACGAGCAGTACTTC.